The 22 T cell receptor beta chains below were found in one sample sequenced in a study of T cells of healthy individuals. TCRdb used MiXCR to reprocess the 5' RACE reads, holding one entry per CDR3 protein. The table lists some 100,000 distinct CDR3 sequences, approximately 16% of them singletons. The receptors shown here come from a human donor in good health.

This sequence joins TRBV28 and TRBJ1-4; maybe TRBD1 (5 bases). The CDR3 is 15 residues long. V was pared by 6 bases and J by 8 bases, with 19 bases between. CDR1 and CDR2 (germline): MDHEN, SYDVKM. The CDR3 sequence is CASSAIGTSGEKLFF. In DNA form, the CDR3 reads TGTGCCAGCAGCGCAATCGGGACCTCGGGGGAAAAACTGTTTTTT.

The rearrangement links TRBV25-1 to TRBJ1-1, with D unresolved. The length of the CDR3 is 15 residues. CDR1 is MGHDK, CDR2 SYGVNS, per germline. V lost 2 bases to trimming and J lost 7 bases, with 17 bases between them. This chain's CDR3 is CASSEMREPTGEAFF. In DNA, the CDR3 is TGTGCCAGCAGTGAAATGAGGGAACCGACCGGTGAAGCTTTCTTT.

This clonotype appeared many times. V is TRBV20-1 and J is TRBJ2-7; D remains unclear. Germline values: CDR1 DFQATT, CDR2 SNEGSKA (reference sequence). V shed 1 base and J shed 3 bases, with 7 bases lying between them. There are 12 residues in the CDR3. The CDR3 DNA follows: TGCAGTGCTAGAGGGTCAGGCTACGAGCAGTACTTC. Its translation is CSARGSGYEQYF.

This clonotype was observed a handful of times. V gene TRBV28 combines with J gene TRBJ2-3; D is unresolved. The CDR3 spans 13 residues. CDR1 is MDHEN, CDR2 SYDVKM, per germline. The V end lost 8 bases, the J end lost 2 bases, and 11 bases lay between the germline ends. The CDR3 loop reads CASWWSPTDTQYF. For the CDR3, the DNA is TGTGCCAGCTGGTGGAGTCCCACAGATACGCAGTATTTT.

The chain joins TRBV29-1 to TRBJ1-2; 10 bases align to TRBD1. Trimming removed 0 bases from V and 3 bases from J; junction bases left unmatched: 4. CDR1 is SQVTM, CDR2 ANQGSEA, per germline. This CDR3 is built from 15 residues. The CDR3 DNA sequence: TGCAGCGTTGAAGAGGACAGGGGGGTTTACTATGGCTACACCTTC. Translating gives CSVEEDRGVYYGYTF. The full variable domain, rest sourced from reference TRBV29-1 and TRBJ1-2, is SAVISQKPSRDICQRGTSLTIQCQVDSQVTMMFWYRQQPGQSLTLIATANQGSEATYESGFVIDKFPISRPNLTFSTLTVSNMSPEDSSIYLCSVEEDRGVYYGYTFGSGTRLTVV.

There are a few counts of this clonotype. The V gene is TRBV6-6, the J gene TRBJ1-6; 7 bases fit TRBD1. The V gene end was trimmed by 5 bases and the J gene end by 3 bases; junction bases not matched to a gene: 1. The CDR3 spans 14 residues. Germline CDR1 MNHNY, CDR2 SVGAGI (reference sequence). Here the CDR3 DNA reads TGTGCCAGCAGTAGGGACAGCTATAATTCACCCCTCCACTTT. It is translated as CASSRDSYNSPLHF.

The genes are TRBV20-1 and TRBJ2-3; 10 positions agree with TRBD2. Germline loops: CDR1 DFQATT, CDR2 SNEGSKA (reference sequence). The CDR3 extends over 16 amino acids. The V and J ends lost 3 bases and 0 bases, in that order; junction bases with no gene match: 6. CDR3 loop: CSASTSGATSTDTQYF. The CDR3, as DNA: TGCAGTGCTAGCACTAGCGGGGCAACTAGCACAGATACGCAGTATTTT.

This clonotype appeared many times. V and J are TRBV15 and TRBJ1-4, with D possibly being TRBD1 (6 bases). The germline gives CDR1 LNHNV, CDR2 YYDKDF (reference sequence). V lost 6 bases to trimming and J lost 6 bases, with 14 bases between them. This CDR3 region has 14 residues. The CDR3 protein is CATSGGGAYEKLFF. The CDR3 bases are TGTGCCACCAGTGGGGGGGGCGCTTATGAAAAACTGTTTTTT. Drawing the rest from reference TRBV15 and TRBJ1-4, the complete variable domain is DAMVIQNPRYQVTQFGKPVTLSCSQTLNHNVMYWYQQKSSQAPKLLFHYYDKDFNNEADTPDNFQSRRPNTSFCFLDIRSPGLGDTAMYLCATSGGGAYEKLFFGSGTQLSVL.

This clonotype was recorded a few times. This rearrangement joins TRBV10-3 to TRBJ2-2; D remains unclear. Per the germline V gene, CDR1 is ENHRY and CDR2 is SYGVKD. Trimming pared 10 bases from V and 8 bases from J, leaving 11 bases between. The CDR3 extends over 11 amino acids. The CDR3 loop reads CATFLGGELFF. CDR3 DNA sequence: TGTGCCACCTTTCTGGGAGGGGAGCTGTTTTTT.

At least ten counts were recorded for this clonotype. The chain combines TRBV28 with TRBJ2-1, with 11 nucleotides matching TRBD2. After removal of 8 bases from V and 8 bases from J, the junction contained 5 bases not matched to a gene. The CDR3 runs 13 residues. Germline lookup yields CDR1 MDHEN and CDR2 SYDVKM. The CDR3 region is CASSTSGIDEQFF. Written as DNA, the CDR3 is TGTGCCAGCTCGACTAGCGGGATCGATGAGCAGTTCTTC.

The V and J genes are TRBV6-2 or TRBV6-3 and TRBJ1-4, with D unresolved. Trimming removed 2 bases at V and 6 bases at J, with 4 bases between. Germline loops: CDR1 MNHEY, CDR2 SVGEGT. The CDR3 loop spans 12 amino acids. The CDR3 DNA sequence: TGTGCCAGCAGTTACCCCTATGAAAAACTGTTTTTT. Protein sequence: CASSYPYEKLFF.

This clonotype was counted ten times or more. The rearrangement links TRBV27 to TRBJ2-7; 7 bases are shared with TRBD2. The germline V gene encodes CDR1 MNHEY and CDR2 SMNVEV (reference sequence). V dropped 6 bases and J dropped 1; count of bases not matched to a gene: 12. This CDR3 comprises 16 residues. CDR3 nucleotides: TGTGCCAGCAGAATTGCGGGCGGGAGCACGTCCTACGAGCAGTACTTC. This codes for CASRIAGGSTSYEQYF.

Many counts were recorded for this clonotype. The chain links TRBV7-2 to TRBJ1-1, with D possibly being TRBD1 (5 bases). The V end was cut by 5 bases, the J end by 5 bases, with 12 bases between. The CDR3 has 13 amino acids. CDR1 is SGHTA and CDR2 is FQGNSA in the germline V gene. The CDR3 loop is CASSQMGGTEAFF. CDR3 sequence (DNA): TGTGCCAGCAGCCAGATGGGGGGGACTGAAGCTTTCTTT.

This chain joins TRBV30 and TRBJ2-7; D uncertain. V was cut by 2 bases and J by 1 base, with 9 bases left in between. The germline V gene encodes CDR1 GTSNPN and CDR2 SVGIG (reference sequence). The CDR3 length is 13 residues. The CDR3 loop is CAWSSGRSYEQYF. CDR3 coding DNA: TGTGCCTGGAGTTCCGGAAGGTCCTACGAGCAGTACTTC.

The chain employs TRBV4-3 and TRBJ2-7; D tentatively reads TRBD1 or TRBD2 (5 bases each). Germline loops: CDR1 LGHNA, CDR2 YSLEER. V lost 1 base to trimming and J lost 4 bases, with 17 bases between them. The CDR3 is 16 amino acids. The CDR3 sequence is CASSQGLGDIGYEQYF. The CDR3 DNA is TGCGCCAGCAGCCAAGGTTTGGGGGATATCGGATACGAGCAGTACTTC.

Here the CDR3 reads CASSFVSSGGWDTQYF. The CDR3 DNA reads as TGTGCCAGCAGCTTTGTTTCTAGCGGGGGATGGGATACGCAGTATTTT. The V gene is TRBV11-2, the J gene TRBJ2-3, with 10 bases identical to TRBD2. Germline-derived CDR1 and CDR2 are SGHAT and FQNNGV. Trimming at V came to 3 bases and at J to 6 bases, leaving 9 bases not matched to a gene. The CDR3 is made up of 16 amino acids.

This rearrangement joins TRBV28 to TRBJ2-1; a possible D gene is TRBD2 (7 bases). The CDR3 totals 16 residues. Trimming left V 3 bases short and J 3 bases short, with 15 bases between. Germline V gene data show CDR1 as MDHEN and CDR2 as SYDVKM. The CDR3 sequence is CASSFGGRDYYNEQFF. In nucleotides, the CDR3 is TGTGCCAGCAGTTTCGGGGGCCGGGACTACTACAATGAGCAGTTCTTC.

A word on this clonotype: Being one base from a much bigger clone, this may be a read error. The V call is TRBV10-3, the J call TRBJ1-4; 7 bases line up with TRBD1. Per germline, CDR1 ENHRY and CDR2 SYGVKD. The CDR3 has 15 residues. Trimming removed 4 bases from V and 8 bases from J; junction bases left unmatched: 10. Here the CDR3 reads CAISGTGDVREKLFF. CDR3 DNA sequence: TGTGCCATCAGTGGTACAGGGGACGTTCGGGAAAAACTGTTTTTT.

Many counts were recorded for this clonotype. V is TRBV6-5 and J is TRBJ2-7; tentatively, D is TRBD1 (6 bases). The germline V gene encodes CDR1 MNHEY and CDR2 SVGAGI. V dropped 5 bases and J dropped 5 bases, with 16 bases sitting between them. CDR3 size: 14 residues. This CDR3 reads CASSQITGTHEQYF. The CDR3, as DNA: TGTGCCAGCAGTCAAATTACAGGGACGCACGAGCAGTACTTC.

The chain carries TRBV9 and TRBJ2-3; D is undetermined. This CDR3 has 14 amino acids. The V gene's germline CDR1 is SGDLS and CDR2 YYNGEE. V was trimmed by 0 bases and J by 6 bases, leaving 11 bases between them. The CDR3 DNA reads TGTGCCAGCAGCGTAGAATCTGATTACGATACGCAGTATTTT. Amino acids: CASSVESDYDTQYF.

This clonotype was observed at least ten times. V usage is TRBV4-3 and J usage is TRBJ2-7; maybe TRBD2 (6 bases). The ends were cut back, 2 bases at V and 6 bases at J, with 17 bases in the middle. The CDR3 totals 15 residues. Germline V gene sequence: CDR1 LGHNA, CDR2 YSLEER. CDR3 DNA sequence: TGCGCCAGCAGCCAAACACTGAGCGGGCCTGCCGAGCAGTACTTC. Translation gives CASSQTLSGPAEQYF.

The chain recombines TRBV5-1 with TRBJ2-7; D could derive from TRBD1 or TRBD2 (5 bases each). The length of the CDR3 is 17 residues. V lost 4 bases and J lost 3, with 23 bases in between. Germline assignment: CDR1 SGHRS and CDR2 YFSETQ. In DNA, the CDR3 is TGCGCCAGCAGCCCCGGTTCCTCACTTAGGGACCGCTACGAGCAGTACTTC. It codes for CASSPGSSLRDRYEQYF.